One and the same sample provided the 29 T cell receptor beta chains below, sequenced in a study of Graves' ophthalmopathy and Graves' hyperthyroidism. Amplification of TCR beta CDR3 regions used RNA transcripts. Second-round multiplex PCR followed a first-round RT-PCR using HTBI primers. MiXCR, applied by TCRdb to the multiplex PCR reads, yields one record per CDR3 protein. This sample has about 210,000 distinct CDR3 sequences, with around 30% found just once. The sample consisted of peripheral blood. These TCRs come from a man aged 45-60 years with Graves' ophthalmopathy.

This clonotype was seen ten or more times. V usage is TRBV6-2 or TRBV6-3 and J usage is TRBJ2-7; 7 positions agree with TRBD2. There are 14 residues in the CDR3. Germline trimming cut 8 bases from V and 2 bases from J; bases unmatched to any gene: 9. Germline loops: CDR1 MNHEY, CDR2 SVGEGT. CDR3 sequence: CASGPRLAPYEQYF. CDR3 in DNA: TGTGCCAGCGGACCGAGACTAGCACCCTACGAGCAGTACTTC.

This clonotype was observed at least ten times. This chain links TRBV3-1 with TRBJ2-5; 11 nucleotides line up with TRBD2. The CDR3 has 12 residues. Per germline, CDR1 LGHDT and CDR2 YNNKEL (reference sequence). The ends lost 4 bases at V and 14 bases at J; junction bases unmatched: 6. The DNA for the CDR3 is TGTGCCAGCAGCCCCGGGACTAGCGGTTCTTACTTC. This gives the protein CASSPGTSGSYF.

This clonotype was recorded at least ten times. The V call is TRBV10-1, the J call TRBJ2-7; TRBD2 aligns across 7 bases. With 11 bases clipped from V and 7 bases from J, the junction kept 5 bases outside the gene matches. The CDR3 has 10 amino acids. Germline V CDR1 and CDR2: WNHNN, SYGVQD (reference sequence). CDR3 sequence (DNA): TGCGCCCGACGGGGGGAGGAGCAGTACTTC. It specifies CARRGEEQYF.

This clonotype was detected many times. The chain recombines TRBV20-1 with TRBJ2-7, with 7 bases lining up with TRBD2. CDR1 DFQATT and CDR2 SNEGSKA come from the germline V gene (reference sequence). The length of the CDR3 is 16 residues. V lost 3 bases and J lost 2; bases outside the gene matches: 13. The CDR3 loop is CSASARGAGRAYEQYF. DNA for the CDR3: TGCAGTGCTAGCGCGAGGGGAGCGGGGAGGGCCTACGAGCAGTACTTC.

There are many counts of this clonotype. The chain combines TRBV27 with TRBJ2-7; weak D call: TRBD2 (7 bases). Germline V lookup: CDR1 MNHEY, CDR2 SMNVEV (reference sequence). The CDR3 length is 16 residues. V was trimmed by 4 bases and J by 2 bases, leaving 18 bases between them. The CDR3 loop is CASSSSLGRGPYEQYF. In DNA form, the CDR3 reads TGTGCCAGCAGTTCGTCCCTGGGGCGGGGGCCCTACGAGCAGTACTTC.

This clonotype was detected many times. The V gene is TRBV29-1, the J gene TRBJ1-1, with 9 bases that match TRBD1. Germline CDR1 is SQVTM and CDR2 is ANQGSEA. The trim removed 6 bases at V and 4 bases at J, leaving 6 bases unmatched. The length of the CDR3 is 13 residues. CDR3 in DNA: TGCAGCGTCCACAGGGGGCGAAGCACTGAAGCTTTCTTT. Protein sequence: CSVHRGRSTEAFF.

This clonotype appeared many times. The chain links TRBV27 to TRBJ2-7; the D is unclear. Trimming took 0 bases from V and 3 from J, leaving 15 bases between them. CDR1 and CDR2 (germline): MNHEY, SMNVEV (reference sequence). CDR3 size: 16 residues. The CDR3 DNA reads TGTGCCAGCAGTTTATCCGCGGAGAACGGTTTCTACGAGCAGTACTTC. Protein product: CASSLSAENGFYEQYF.

This clonotype was observed many times. The rearrangement links TRBV6-5 to TRBJ1-2; a weak D match, TRBD1 (5 bases). In germline, CDR1 is MNHEY, CDR2 SVGAGI. Trimming removed 2 bases at V and 9 bases at J, with 19 bases between. The CDR3 totals 15 residues. CDR3 residues: CASSYKLVGRQSYTF. The CDR3 DNA sequence: TGTGCCAGCAGTTACAAGTTAGTGGGTCGACAGAGCTACACCTTC.

V gene TRBV20-1 combines with J gene TRBJ1-6; 8 nucleotides agree with TRBD1. V shed 3 bases, J shed 9 bases, and the junction held 10 bases outside the gene matches. Germline assignment: CDR1 DFQATT and CDR2 SNEGSKA (reference sequence). The CDR3 contains 15 residues. The CDR3 region is CSASSPGQGSSPLHF. In nucleotides, the CDR3 is TGCAGTGCTAGCTCTCCAGGACAGGGCTCTTCACCCCTCCACTTT.

This clonotype was counted at least ten times. This chain joins TRBV6-1 and TRBJ1-1, with 8 positions matching TRBD1. CDR1 and CDR2 (germline): MNHNS, SASEGT. The CDR3 runs to 16 residues. The J segment lost 0 bases and the V segment lost 6 bases, leaving 9 bases of the junction unmatched. The CDR3: CASRRPGTGLNTEAFF. CDR3 DNA: TGTGCCAGCAGACGTCCCGGGACAGGTTTGAACACTGAAGCTTTCTTT.

The sample holds many counts of this clonotype. The junction and the germline gene differ at one end; a read error may be behind it. The V call is TRBV28, the J call TRBJ1-5, with D possibly TRBD1 on 5 matching bases. CDR1 and CDR2 (germline): MDHEN, SYDVKM. CDR3 length: 12 residues. This CDR3 is CASSPAPGPPGF. In DNA, the CDR3 is TGTGCCAGCAGTCCTGCCCCGGGACCTCCAGGATTT. Full variable domain (rest looked up from reference TRBV28 and TRBJ1-5): DVKVTQSSRYLVKRTGEKVFLECVQDMDHENMFWYRQDPGLGLRLIYFSYDVKMKEKGDIPEGYSVSREKKERFSLILESASTNQTSMYLCASSPAPGPPGFGDGTRLSIL.

The chain combines TRBV10-3 with TRBJ1-5; 8 nucleotides match TRBD1. J gave up 7 bases and V 6 bases, and 5 bases lay outside the gene matches. Per the germline V gene, CDR1 is ENHRY and CDR2 is SYGVKD. This CDR3 has 13 residues. The CDR3 here is CAISEDRVQPQHF. The CDR3 DNA follows: TGTGCCATCAGCGAGGACAGGGTCCAGCCCCAGCATTTT.

This clonotype was picked up many times. The chain has TRBV6-2 or TRBV6-3 and TRBJ2-7; a weak D match, TRBD1 (5 bases). Germline CDR1 reads MNHEY; CDR2 reads SVGEGT. V lost 3 bases and J 3 bases, leaving 18 bases between the germline ends. The CDR3 length is 16 residues. CDR3: CASSYPFGEGVYEQYF. In DNA form, the CDR3 reads TGTGCCAGCAGTTATCCCTTCGGTGAAGGGGTCTACGAGCAGTACTTC.

This clonotype was counted ten times or more. The J gene is TRBJ2-7, the V gene TRBV11-1, with 9 bases aligning to TRBD2. The CDR3 length is 17 residues. Germline values: CDR1 SGHAT, CDR2 FQDESV (reference sequence). With V trimmed by 5 bases and J by 7 bases, 18 bases remained unmatched. In DNA form, the CDR3 reads TGTGCCAGCAGCCCCATGGCAGGTAGCGGGAGAGTGAGGGAGCAGTACTTC. It translates to CASSPMAGSGRVREQYF.

This clonotype has a single count. The CDR3 sequence: CASSSQGLGAIQYF. The CDR3 coding sequence is TGTGCCAGCAGTTCCCAGGGACTAGGAGCCATTCAGTACTTC. The chain combines TRBV6-2 or TRBV6-3 with TRBJ2-4; TRBD2 agrees at 8 bases. In germline, CDR1 is MNHEY, CDR2 SVGEGT. There are 14 residues in the CDR3. Germline trimming cut 4 bases from V and 9 bases from J; bases unmatched to any gene: 8.

CDR3 bases: TGTGCCTGGAGGAAGACAGGAATCTATGGCTACACCTTC. It yields the protein CAWRKTGIYGYTF. This chain uses TRBV30 with TRBJ1-2; TRBD1 is a possible D gene (6 bases). Germline lookup yields CDR1 GTSNPN and CDR2 SVGIG (reference sequence). The CDR3 runs 13 residues. Between the trimmed V and J ends, which lost 3 bases and 4 bases, there was a span of 12 bases.

In its sample, this clonotype was seen many times. J is TRBJ2-7 and V is TRBV28, with D perhaps matching TRBD1 (6 bases). V was clipped by 8 bases and J by 2 bases, with 16 bases between them. The CDR3 consists of 14 residues. CDR1 and CDR2 (germline): MDHEN, SYDVKM. DNA for the CDR3: TGTGCCAGCTCTTCAGGGGAATCCCCCTACGAGCAGTACTTC. Translated, it gives CASSSGESPYEQYF.

The V call is TRBV6-1, the J call TRBJ1-5; D is uncertain. CDR1 is MNHNS and CDR2 is SASEGT in the germline V gene. The V end lost 2 bases, the J end lost 0 bases, and 11 bases lay between the germline ends. The CDR3 is 16 amino acids. For the CDR3, the DNA is TGTGCCAGCAGTGAAATCGGTGCCTATAGCAATCAGCCCCAGCATTTT. It encodes CASSEIGAYSNQPQHF.

The V call is TRBV12-3 or TRBV12-4, the J call TRBJ1-5; D is unclear. The length of the CDR3 is 14 residues. V lost 6 bases to trimming and J lost 0 bases, with 9 bases between them. The DNA of the CDR3 is TGTGCCAGCAGCCCCGCCATTAGCAATCAGCCCCAGCATTTT. Translating gives CASSPAISNQPQHF.

This clonotype has at least ten counts. V is TRBV12-3 or TRBV12-4 and J is TRBJ2-2, with D unclear. The CDR3 has 15 amino acids. Trimming took off 0 bases at V and 5 bases at J, with 10 bases between the two ends. The CDR3 sequence: CASSLASGGTGELFF. For the CDR3, the DNA is TGTGCCAGCAGTTTAGCCTCCGGTGGTACCGGGGAGCTGTTTTTT.

The chain carries TRBV20-1 and TRBJ2-7, with 10 nucleotides matching TRBD1. With V trimmed by 6 bases and J by 4 bases, 9 bases remained unmatched. From germline, CDR1 is DFQATT and CDR2 SNEGSKA (reference sequence). CDR3 size: 14 residues. The CDR3: CSAGPGQGKYEQYF. In DNA, the CDR3 is TGCAGTGCAGGTCCGGGACAGGGGAAGTACGAGCAGTACTTC.

This clonotype was observed a single time. Here the CDR3 reads CASRQGGQGNTEAFF. CDR3 in DNA: TGTGCCAGCAGACAAGGGGGGCAGGGGAACACTGAAGCTTTCTTT. The chain combines TRBV6-1 with TRBJ1-1; the D gene is possibly TRBD1 (6 bases). V was shortened by 6 bases and J by 1 base, with 15 bases between the two germline ends. Germline CDR1 MNHNS, CDR2 SASEGT. CDR3 length equals 15 residues.

This clonotype was counted ten times or more. The chain combines TRBV10-2 with TRBJ1-3; D ambiguous. The germline V gene has CDR1 WSHSY and CDR2 SAAADI. V shed 7 bases and J shed 1 base, with 11 bases lying between them. The CDR3 totals 14 residues. The CDR3 reads CASKAPVSGNTIYF. As DNA, the CDR3 is TGCGCCAGCAAGGCCCCGGTGTCTGGAAACACCATATATTTT.

This clonotype was observed many times. V and J are TRBV19 and TRBJ1-6; tentative D call: TRBD1 (5 bases). Germline-derived CDR1 and CDR2 are LNHDA and SQIVND (reference sequence). This CDR3 is 15 amino acids long. V was cut by 6 bases and J by 5 bases, with 14 bases left in between. In nucleotides, the CDR3 is TGTGCCAGTAGGATCCAGGACATAAATAATTCACCCCTCCACTTT. Protein: CASRIQDINNSPLHF.

This clonotype was seen ten or more times. J is TRBJ1-6 and V is TRBV6-5, with unresolved D. The CDR3 runs 14 residues. CDR1 and CDR2 (germline): MNHEY, SVGAGI. V was clipped by 2 bases and J by 8 bases, with 10 bases between them. In DNA, the CDR3 is TGTGCCAGCAGTTACAAATCCGGCGATTCACCCCTCCACTTT. Its translation is CASSYKSGDSPLHF.

This clonotype came up many times. V and J are TRBV4-1 and TRBJ1-5; D perhaps matches TRBD1 (5 bases). Trimming left V 1 base short and J 2 bases short, with 9 bases between. CDR1 MGHRA and CDR2 YSYEKL come from the germline V gene. CDR3 length: 15 residues. The CDR3 sequence: CASSQGQGGNQPQHF. CDR3 nucleotides: TGCGCCAGCAGCCAAGGGCAAGGGGGCAATCAGCCCCAGCATTTT.

The V gene is TRBV28, the J gene TRBJ1-1; D may be TRBD1 (6 bases). Germline CDR1 MDHEN, CDR2 SYDVKM. The CDR3 has 13 amino acids. Between the trimmed V and J ends, which lost 2 bases and 6 bases, there was a span of 10 bases. CDR3 bases: TGTGCCAGCAGTTTAGTCGGACAGCCTGAAGCTTTCTTT. Its protein product is CASSLVGQPEAFF.

This clonotype was seen a handful of times. V and J are TRBV27 and TRBJ1-5; no definite D call. From germline, CDR1 is MNHEY and CDR2 SMNVEV (reference sequence). This CDR3 is built from 13 residues. The ends were cut back, 4 bases at V and 4 bases at J, with 8 bases in the middle. DNA of the CDR3: TGTGCCAGCAGTTGGTCAGCAAATCAGCCCCAGCATTTT. It codes for CASSWSANQPQHF.

Ten or more counts support this clonotype. The rearrangement uses TRBV28 and TRBJ2-7, with D possibly being TRBD1 or TRBD2 (5 bases each). Germline CDR1 is MDHEN and CDR2 is SYDVKM. V lost 8 bases, J lost 6 bases, and 20 bases lay in between. The CDR3 loop spans 14 amino acids. The CDR3 loop reads CASGSRDRRGEQYF. CDR3 bases: TGTGCCAGCGGATCCCGGGACCGAAGGGGCGAGCAGTACTTC.